This passage covers 14 T cell receptor beta chains from one sample sequenced in a study of cytomegalovirus exposure and HLA in healthy donors (dated by TCRdb to the late 2010s). The library was made by the immunoSEQ multiplex PCR assay. For the multiplex PCR, a mixture combining 60 forward primers for TCR Vbeta segments and 13 reverse primers for TCR Jbeta segments was used. Held by TCRdb, this immuneACCESS table contains in-frame sequences only and omits some clones. Under half of the omission traces to an unresolved V gene where checked; the cause of the rest is unknown. The sample table lists 150,000 to 200,000 clones, 76% of them with a count of one. Clones ranked in the top ten supply approximately 1.3% of the sample. The sequenced sample was PBMCs. These TCRs come from a man in his sixties in good health and CMV-seronegative.

The chain combines TRBV7-8 with TRBJ2-3; no firm D call. Germline CDR1 reads SGHVS; CDR2 reads FQNEAQ. V was shortened by 5 bases and J by 4 bases, with 19 bases between the two germline ends. The CDR3 covers 16 residues. In DNA, the CDR3 is TGTGCCAGCAGCCCTAGGCAGAGACTCACTTCAGATACGCAGTATTTT. Protein sequence: CASSPRQRLTSDTQYF.

The rearrangement links TRBV19 to TRBJ2-3; D possibly corresponds to TRBD1 (7 bases). Per germline, CDR1 LNHDA and CDR2 SQIVND (reference sequence). Between the trimmed V and J ends, which lost 2 bases and 0 bases, there was a span of 15 bases. The length of the CDR3 is 17 residues. CDR3 residues: CASSIRRDSYSTDTQYF. DNA of the CDR3: TGTGCCAGTAGTATAAGGCGGGACAGCTACAGCACAGATACGCAGTATTTT. The whole variable domain, filled in from reference TRBV19 and TRBJ2-3, reads DGGITQSPKYLFRKEGQNVTLSCEQNLNHDAMYWYRQDPGQGLRLIYYSQIVNDFQKGDIAEGYSVSREKKESFPLTVTSAQKNPTAFYLCASSIRRDSYSTDTQYFGPGTRLTVL.

This clone was seen a few times. V gene TRBV28 combines with J gene TRBJ1-5; no clear D gene. Germline lookup yields CDR1 MDHEN and CDR2 SYDVKM. Trimming left V 3 bases short and J 0 bases short, with 3 bases between. The CDR3 is made up of 13 amino acids. The DNA for the CDR3 is TGTGCCAGCAGTTTTAATAGCAATCAGCCCCAGCATTTT. Translating it yields CASSFNSNQPQHF.

This clone occurred once. V gene TRBV18 combines with J gene TRBJ2-5, with D possibly TRBD1 on 5 matching bases. V was pared by 8 bases and J by 5 bases, with 15 bases between. CDR3 size: 13 residues. Germline CDR1 reads KGHSH; CDR2 reads LQKENI. The CDR3 protein is CASTFSGLETQYF. As DNA, the CDR3 is TGTGCCAGCACTTTCTCAGGGCTGGAGACCCAGTACTTC.

The V call is TRBV6-4, the J call TRBJ2-1; D gene ambiguous. Trimming took 4 bases from V and 2 from J, leaving 12 bases between them. Germline loops: CDR1 MRHNA, CDR2 SNTAGT. CDR3 length equals 15 residues. CDR3 protein: CASSAKAQAYNEQFF. CDR3 nucleotide sequence: TGTGCCAGCAGTGCCAAGGCCCAGGCCTACAATGAGCAGTTCTTC.

The chain joins TRBV7-3 to TRBJ2-2, with D possibly TRBD2 on 5 matching bases. V lost 4 bases to trimming and J lost 1 base, with 10 bases between them. The CDR3 spans 15 residues. CDR1 is SGHTA, CDR2 FQGTGA, per germline. CDR3 amino acids: CASSSRAGNTGELFF. The CDR3 nucleotides are TGTGCCAGCAGCTCAAGGGCGGGGAACACCGGGGAGCTGTTTTTT.

The chain uses TRBV7-9 and TRBJ2-5, with 10 bases identical to TRBD1. V dropped 4 bases and J dropped 3; count of bases not matched to a gene: 2. Germline V gene data show CDR1 as SEHNR and CDR2 as FQNEAQ (reference sequence). This CDR3 has 14 residues. CDR3 sequence: CASSSGTGEETQYF. The CDR3 region has the DNA TGTGCCAGCAGCTCCGGGACAGGGGAAGAGACCCAGTACTTC. The full variable domain, in which reference TRBV7-9 and TRBJ2-5 provide the parts outside the CDR3, is DTGVSQNPRHKITKRGQNVTFRCDPISEHNRLYWYRQTLGQGPEFLTYFQNEAQLEKSRLLSDRFSAERPKGSFSTLEIQRTEQGDSAMYLCASSSGTGEETQYFGPGTRLLVL.

The DNA for the CDR3 is TGTGCCAGCAGTCCGATAGGACAACAAAACTATGGCTACACCTTC. This codes for CASSPIGQQNYGYTF. This chain links TRBV28 with TRBJ1-2; weak D call: TRBD1 (5 bases). This CDR3 is built from 15 residues. The V gene's germline CDR1 is MDHEN and CDR2 SYDVKM. V shed 5 bases and J shed 2 bases, with 15 bases lying between them.

V is TRBV2 and J is TRBJ1-1; D perhaps matches TRBD1 (5 bases). Germline CDR1 and CDR2: SNHLY and FYNNEI. Trimming removed 6 bases at V and 0 bases at J, with 11 bases between. The CDR3 runs 14 residues. The CDR3 bases are TGTGCCAGCAGGGCGGGGGTGGTGAACACTGAAGCTTTCTTT. This encodes CASRAGVVNTEAFF.

In regard to this clone: The sample carries other DNA sequences with the same CDR3. The gene calls are TRBV19 and TRBJ2-1, with 8 nucleotides matching TRBD2. The CDR3 covers 15 residues. V gave up 3 bases and J gave up 6 bases; unmatched junction bases: 7. Germline CDR1 is LNHDA and CDR2 is SQIVND (reference sequence). CDR3 in DNA: TGTGCCAGTAGTATCCGACTGGCGGGGGGCAATGAGCAGTTCTTC. Protein product: CASSIRLAGGNEQFF.

This chain links TRBV6-5 with TRBJ1-2; TRBD1 might be the D (6 bases). Germline CDR1 reads MNHEY; CDR2 reads SVGAGI. Between the trimmed V and J ends, which lost 6 bases and 5 bases, there was a span of 13 bases. The CDR3 covers 13 residues. The CDR3 sequence: CASSPGAEYGYTF. DNA of the CDR3: TGTGCCAGCAGCCCAGGGGCAGAGTATGGCTACACCTTC.

V gene TRBV7-2 combines with J gene TRBJ1-3, with 7 bases fitting TRBD1. CDR1 SGHTA and CDR2 FQGNSA come from the germline V gene. The trim removed 5 bases at V and 0 bases at J, leaving 7 bases unmatched. The CDR3 contains 16 residues. DNA for the CDR3: TGTGCCAGCAGCCCCATACAGGGGATCTCTGGAAACACCATATATTTT. It codes for CASSPIQGISGNTIYF.

J is TRBJ1-4 and V is TRBV5-1; 7 bases are shared with TRBD1. The CDR3 loop spans 15 amino acids. The trim removed 1 base at V and 6 bases at J, leaving 6 bases unmatched. Germline CDR1 SGHRS, CDR2 YFSETQ. CDR3 DNA: TGCGCCAGCAGCTTGCAGGGGGGCGGGGATGAAAAACTGTTTTTT. Protein: CASSLQGGGDEKLFF. The complete variable domain, with remaining parts taken from reference TRBV5-1 and TRBJ1-4, reads KAGVTQTPRYLIKTRGQQVTLSCSPISGHRSVSWYQQTPGQGLQFLFEYFSETQRNKGNFPGRFSGRQFSNSRSEMNVSTLELGDSALYLCASSLQGGGDEKLFFGSGTQLSVL.

The CDR3 DNA follows: TGTGCCAGCAGCCCCCGGACAGGGACGAACACCGGGGAGCTGTTTTTT. Its protein product is CASSPRTGTNTGELFF. This chain joins TRBV7-2 and TRBJ2-2; the match to TRBD1 covers 8 bases. V lost 5 bases and J lost 0; bases outside the gene matches: 5. This CDR3 region has 16 residues. Germline CDR1 reads SGHTA; CDR2 reads FQGNSA.